This T cell receptor (beta chain) was captured in a study of T cell responses to AZD1222 COVID-19 vaccine. General study findings and limits: White British donors predominated, females outnumbered males, and clonal diversity was possibly underestimated. Unmutated regions of variants are reportedly targeted by nearly half of spike-specific TCRs.

Profiled with immunoSEQ multiplex PCR; TCRdb holds only in-frame clones, not every one. The table records 90,000 to 150,000 clones, 85% to 90% of them present only once. This clone was picked up one time. Its antigen remains unidentified. V lost 4 bases and J lost 1; bases outside the gene matches: 7. CDR3 length equals 15 residues. Germline V CDR1 and CDR2: SGHRS, YFSETQ. The sequenced sample was peripheral blood, obtained on day 0 of AZD1222 vaccination. V is TRBV5-1 and J is TRBJ2-5; 7 bases agree with TRBD1. This clonotype was sampled from an adult in good health. CDR3 protein: CASSLQDRSQETQYF. As DNA, the CDR3 is TGCGCCAGCAGCCTCCAGGACAGGAGCCAAGAGACCCAGTACTTC.